A selection of T cell receptor beta chains follows, all from one sample in a study of blood T cell repertoires in COVID-19. Sequencing was performed with immunoSEQ multiplex PCR; in TCRdb, only in-frame clones are kept and a portion is missing. The profile shows 180,000 or so clones, 70% to 85% of them singletons. Sequencing was performed on peripheral blood. Receptors originate from an elderly woman with acute or convalescent COVID-19. The CDR3 runs from the conserved cysteine through the conserved F or W. The D gene is left open where the match is weak. Clone size is shown for a subset of rows, as once, few, many or a class of expanded clone.

TRBJ2-7 | TRBD1 | TRBV5-6 | few | TGTGCCAGCAGCCGGGACAGGGATAGTAACGAGCAGTACTTC | CASSRDRDSNEQYF
TRBJ2-5 | TRBD2 | TRBV5-6 | once | TGTGCCAGCAGCTTGGCCGGGGGGGTCCAAGAGACCCAGTACTTC | CASSLAGGVQETQYF
TRBJ1-6 | - | TRBV7-2 | once | TGTGCCAGCAGCTTAGGAGCAGACAGTAATTCACCCCTCCACTTT | CASSLGADSNSPLHF
TRBJ1-5 | - | TRBV24-1 | - | TGTGCCACCAGTGAGGGGAGGGTGCAGCAGCCCCAGCATTTT | CATSEGRVQQPQHF
TRBJ2-3 | - | TRBV5-4 | - | TGTGCCAGCAGCTTGCGTCAGGGAGGAGATACGCAGTATTTT | CASSLRQGGDTQYF
TRBJ1-1 | - | TRBV6-5 | - | TGTGCCAGCAATGGACAGCTGAACACTGAAGCTTTCTTT | CASNGQLNTEAFF
TRBJ2-5 | TRBD2 | TRBV24-1 | - | TGTGCCACCAGTGTGGGAGCGGGGCAAGAGACCCAGTACTTC | CATSVGAGQETQYF
TRBJ1-5 | - | TRBV12-3/TRBV12-4 | - | TGTGCCAGCAGTTTGAGGGTCGGCCAGCCCCAGCATTTT | CASSLRVGQPQHF
TRBJ2-5 | TRBD2 | TRBV5-4 | - | TGTGCCAGCAGCTGGGAGGGGTTGGAGACCCAGTACTTC | CASSWEGLETQYF
TRBJ2-1 | TRBD2 | TRBV3-1/TRBV3-2 | - | TGTGCCAGCAGCCAATCGAGTAGCGGGAGTGTTGAGCAGTTCTTC | CASSQSSSGSVEQFF
TRBJ2-1 | TRBD1 | TRBV10-3 | - | TGTGCCATCAGTGGGACAGGGAGTGGGAATGAGCAGTTCTTC | CAISGTGSGNEQFF
TRBJ2-7 | TRBD1 | TRBV6-5 | - | TGTGCCAGCAGTTCCCGGACAGGGATTTCCTACGAGCAGTACTTC | CASSSRTGISYEQYF
TRBJ2-1 | TRBD2 | TRBV10-3 | once | TGTGCCATCAGAGAAAGGACTAGCGGGAATAATGAGCAGTTCTTC | CAIRERTSGNNEQFF
TRBJ1-5 | - | TRBV6-5 | - | TGTGCCAGCAGTCCTTCGGGCAATCAGCCCCAGCATTTT | CASSPSGNQPQHF
TRBJ1-2 | TRBD1 | TRBV10-3 | - | TGTGCCATCAAGGGGGACAGGGGCGGAGGCTATGGCTACACCTTC | CAIKGDRGGGYGYTF
TRBJ1-2 | - | TRBV5-1 | - | TGCGCCAGCAGTCAAGGGGAAGACAGACAGCCCTATGGCTACACCTTC | CASSQGEDRQPYGYTF
TRBJ1-1 | - | TRBV10-3 | - | TGTGCCATCAGTGAGTCACCGCCCGAGGGCACTGAAGCTTTCTTT | CAISESPPEGTEAFF